The TCR beta chain described here comes from a study of OX40 agonist ivuxolimab in advanced cancers. This clone was detected a few times. The ends were cut back, 4 bases at V and 3 bases at J, with 12 bases in the middle. Germline V gene data show CDR1 as LNHDA and CDR2 as SQIVND (reference sequence). This CDR3 has 14 residues. The repertoire was sequenced with immunoSEQ multiplex PCR; TCRdb's copy has only in-frame clones and lacks some. The sample carries 72,000 or so clones, around 88% recorded once. The specimen was CD4+ or CD8+ T cells sorted from blood, collected in a trial of the OX40 agonist ivuxolimab. The V and J genes are TRBV19 and TRBJ1-1, with no clear D. The clonotype comes from an adult with an advanced solid tumor such as melanoma, head and neck, liver or kidney cancer. The CDR3 region is CASSTLERDTEAFF. CDR3 DNA: TGTGCCAGTAGTACGTTAGAGAGGGACACTGAAGCTTTCTTT.